This T cell receptor beta chain originates from a study of T-cell memory formation after mild COVID-19. This clonotype appeared once. There are 12 residues in the CDR3. V was pared by 3 bases and J by 9 bases, with 8 bases between. From 5'RACE with constant-segment primers came TCR alpha and TCR beta cDNA libraries that carried sample barcodes and UMIs. TCRdb re-derived calls from the 5' RACE reads in MiXCR, one entry per CDR3 protein. The sample consists of 65,000 to 90,000 distinct CDR3 sequences, around 14% of them appearing once. The V gene is TRBV12-3 or TRBV12-4, the J gene TRBJ2-2, with D hard to call. This TCR came from an adult woman who had mild COVID-19 (a few samples of this study predate the infection). Cell type and time point are not known. Sample: PBMCs or a T cell subset sorted from them (not recorded which). The CDR3 DNA is TGTGCCAGCAGTTTTTTCCGCCGGGAGCTGTTTTTT. Amino acid sequence: CASSFFRRELFF.